A selection of T cell receptor beta chains follows, all from one sample in a study of T cell repertoires in cytomegalovirus infection. In TCRdb, the reads were re-called with MiXCR into one record per CDR3 protein. Among roughly 500,000 distinct CDR3 sequences, about 11% were seen once, and the ten largest hold roughly 10%. The material sequenced was PBMCs. The receptor set was obtained from a human donor in good health (CMV status not recorded). Some clones in this sample may be carry-over from other donors' samples. Both conserved end residues are part of each CDR3. The order of the fields is V gene, J gene, D gene, clone size, CDR3 protein, CDR3 DNA. The D gene is left open where the match is weak. Only part of the rows carry a size: once, few, many, or a class if the clone is expanded.

TRBV12-3/TRBV12-4	TRBJ1-2	NA	few	CASSSTGLTGYTF	TGTGCCAGCAGCTCGACGGGGCTGACGGGCTACACCTTC
TRBV25-1	TRBJ2-3	NA	NA	CATAAERAFLTDTQYF	TGTGCCACCGCGGCCGAGCGGGCCTTCCTCACAGATACGCAGTATTTT
TRBV7-9	TRBJ2-2	NA	many	CASSLAETNTGELFF	TGTGCCAGCAGCTTAGCAGAGACGAACACCGGGGAGCTGTTTTTT
TRBV11-3	TRBJ2-1	TRBD2	many	CASSLDGTSGSPSYNEQFF	TGTGCCAGCAGCTTAGACGGGACTAGCGGGAGTCCCTCCTACAATGAGCAGTTCTTC
TRBV4-2	TRBJ1-4	TRBD1	many	CASSPDRGPANEKLFF	TGTGCCAGCAGCCCGGACAGGGGGCCTGCTAATGAAAAACTGTTTTTT
TRBV7-2	TRBJ2-1	TRBD2	many	CASSFQPSGRGTYNEQFF	TGTGCCAGCAGCTTTCAACCTAGCGGTCGAGGGACCTACAATGAGCAGTTCTTC
TRBV5-1	TRBJ1-1	NA	many	CASSPGVRSEAFF	TGCGCCAGCAGCCCGGGAGTTCGTTCTGAAGCTTTCTTT
TRBV7-8	TRBJ1-5	NA	many	CASSLEGRGNQPQHF	TGTGCCAGCAGCTTGGAGGGGAGAGGCAATCAGCCCCAGCATTTT
TRBV2	TRBJ2-1	NA	many	CATFRPEYNEQFF	TGTGCCACCTTCAGACCAGAATACAATGAGCAGTTCTTC
TRBV20-1	TRBJ2-4	NA	NA	CSAREGQPRSIQYF	TGCAGTGCTAGAGAGGGACAACCCAGGAGCATTCAGTACTTC
TRBV7-9	TRBJ1-1	TRBD1	many	CASSLAGQQNTEAFF	TGTGCCAGCAGCTTAGCGGGACAGCAGAACACTGAAGCTTTCTTT
TRBV20-1	TRBJ1-2	TRBD1	few	CSASGTGDDLDGYTF	TGCAGTGCTTCCGGGACAGGCGACGACTTGGATGGCTACACCTTC
TRBV19	TRBJ1-1	TRBD1	many	CASSIQGQGARDTEAFF	TGTGCCAGTAGTATACAAGGACAGGGGGCGCGGGACACTGAAGCTTTCTTT
TRBV7-9	TRBJ2-5	NA	many	CASSSQETLGETQYF	TGTGCCAGCAGCTCCCAGGAAACACTGGGGGAGACCCAGTACTTC
TRBV12-3/TRBV12-4	TRBJ1-2	NA	many	CASTFLGGSYTF	TGTGCCAGCACCTTTCTTGGAGGAAGCTACACCTTC
TRBV4-2	TRBJ2-1	NA	NA	CASSPGRRDRNEQFF	TGTGCCAGCAGCCCCGGGAGAAGAGACCGCAATGAGCAGTTCTTC
TRBV9	TRBJ2-7	NA	NA	CASSVEGGAGEQYF	TGTGCCAGCAGCGTAGAGGGGGGGGCAGGCGAGCAGTACTTC
TRBV27	TRBJ2-1	NA	many	CASHLRGEQFF	TGTGCCAGCCATTTGCGGGGTGAGCAGTTCTTC
TRBV30	TRBJ2-7	NA	NA	CAWRERLSGEQYF	TGTGCCTGGAGGGAAAGGCTCTCGGGGGAGCAGTACTTC
TRBV29-1	TRBJ1-2	NA	few	CSVSGGDYGYTF	TGCAGCGTATCCGGGGGCGACTATGGCTACACCTTC
TRBV12-3/TRBV12-4	TRBJ1-5	TRBD1	many	CASSWSYRDRAGPSNQPQHF	TGTGCCAGCAGTTGGTCGTACCGGGACAGGGCCGGGCCGAGCAATCAGCCCCAGCATTTT
TRBV12-3/TRBV12-4	TRBJ1-2	NA	few	CASSFGGAGYTF	TGTGCCAGCAGTTTCGGCGGCGCCGGCTACACCTTC
TRBV20-1	TRBJ1-6	TRBD1	NA	CSADRGSPLHF	TGCAGTGCAGACAGGGGTTCACCCCTCCACTTT
TRBV19	TRBJ1-1	NA	many	CASRRDYGTEAFF	TGTGCCAGTAGAAGGGATTATGGAACTGAAGCTTTCTTT
TRBV19	TRBJ1-1	TRBD1	many	CASSSGRTGGQNTEAFF	TGTGCCAGTAGTTCCGGTCGGACAGGCGGCCAGAACACTGAAGCTTTCTTT
TRBV28	TRBJ1-5	TRBD1	many	CASSLPDRAQPQHF	TGTGCCAGCAGTTTACCCGACAGGGCTCAGCCCCAGCATTTT
TRBV7-6	TRBJ1-1	NA	many	CASSLSSGVRGEAFF	TGTGCCAGCAGCTTATCCTCCGGCGTCAGAGGTGAAGCTTTCTTT
TRBV7-9	TRBJ1-1	NA	few	CASSPPRGGGANTEAFF	TGTGCCAGCAGCCCACCTCGGGGGGGAGGGGCTAACACTGAAGCTTTCTTT
TRBV7-3	TRBJ2-1	NA	NA	CASSLRAGNNEQFF	TGTGCCAGCAGCTTACGGGCGGGAAACAATGAGCAGTTCTTC
TRBV7-2	TRBJ2-3	NA	many	CASSPEMADTQYF	TGTGCCAGCAGCCCAGAAATGGCAGATACGCAGTATTTT
TRBV5-4	TRBJ2-5	NA	many	CASSPLGGKETQYF	TGTGCCAGCAGCCCTCTAGGAGGCAAAGAGACCCAGTACTTC
TRBV19	TRBJ2-1	NA	many	CASSMRKILYNEQFF	TGTGCCAGTAGTATGAGGAAAATATTATACAATGAGCAGTTCTTC
TRBV7-9	TRBJ1-3	TRBD1	many	CASSLDRGTTGNTIYF	TGTGCCAGCAGCTTAGACAGGGGAACGACTGGAAACACCATATATTTT
TRBV12-3/TRBV12-4	TRBJ1-1	NA	many	CASTPTGMNTEAFF	TGTGCCAGCACCCCGACAGGCATGAACACTGAAGCTTTCTTT
TRBV5-8	TRBJ1-1	TRBD1	NA	CASSFGLTGRTEAFF	TGTGCCAGCAGCTTTGGGCTGACAGGGAGGACTGAAGCTTTCTTT
TRBV25-1	TRBJ1-5	NA	many	CASRGRGNQPQHF	TGTGCCAGCCGTGGCAGGGGCAATCAGCCCCAGCATTTT
TRBV7-9	TRBJ2-7	NA	many	CASSFGGEAHEQYF	TGTGCCAGCAGCTTCGGTGGTGAGGCCCACGAGCAGTACTTC
TRBV5-5	TRBJ2-2	NA	few	CASSFGTLNTGELFF	TGTGCCAGCAGCTTCGGCACACTCAACACCGGGGAGCTGTTTTTT
TRBV6-1	TRBJ2-5	TRBD1	many	CASSEARTGGIGDKETQYF	TGTGCCAGCAGTGAAGCAAGGACAGGGGGGATAGGGGACAAAGAGACCCAGTACTTC
TRBV28	TRBJ2-6	NA	few	CASSQTLGSGANVLTF	TGTGCCAGCAGCCAAACCTTGGGGTCAGGGGCCAACGTCCTGACTTTC
TRBV9	TRBJ2-6	TRBD1	few	CASSVVRTGLSGANVLTF	TGTGCCAGCAGCGTAGTCAGGACAGGCCTCTCTGGGGCCAACGTCCTGACTTTC
TRBV7-7	TRBJ2-5	NA	many	CASSFGQGGETQYF	TGTGCCAGCAGCTTCGGGCAGGGGGGTGAGACCCAGTACTTC
TRBV15	TRBJ2-7	NA	few	CATSREAVGYEQYF	TGTGCCACCAGCAGAGAAGCGGTAGGGTACGAGCAGTACTTC
TRBV5-5	TRBJ1-1	TRBD1	many	CASSAQGGVAEAFF	TGTGCCAGCAGCGCGCAGGGGGGTGTCGCTGAAGCTTTCTTT
TRBV20-1	TRBJ2-6	NA	many	CSASSPGANVLTF	TGCAGTGCTAGTAGCCCCGGGGCCAACGTCCTGACTTTC
TRBV7-6	TRBJ2-1	TRBD2	many	CASSLGGGSGEQFF	TGTGCCAGCAGCTTAGGGGGGGGGTCGGGGGAGCAGTTCTTC
TRBV24-1	TRBJ2-5	NA	many	CATSDFPGEETQYF	TGTGCCACCAGTGATTTTCCGGGGGAAGAGACCCAGTACTTC
TRBV5-1	TRBJ2-7	NA	many	CASSLGPIYEQYF	TGCGCCAGCAGCTTGGGACCGATCTACGAGCAGTACTTC
TRBV7-3	TRBJ2-7	NA	many	CASSLRGFDEQYF	TGTGCCAGCAGCTTAAGGGGGTTCGACGAGCAGTACTTC
TRBV24-1	TRBJ2-3	NA	many	CATSTRGASTDTQYF	TGTGCCACCAGTACCCGCGGAGCTAGCACAGATACGCAGTATTTT
TRBV9	TRBJ1-1	NA	few	CASTRSGDHTEAFF	TGTGCCAGCACCCGGTCGGGGGACCACACTGAAGCTTTCTTT
TRBV4-1	TRBJ2-7	NA	many	CASSQESREITYEQYF	TGCGCCAGCAGCCAAGAAAGTCGGGAAATAACCTACGAGCAGTACTTC
TRBV20-1	TRBJ2-7	TRBD2	many	CSARDVAGGAVYEQYF	TGCAGTGCTAGAGATGTAGCGGGGGGGGCTGTGTACGAGCAGTACTTC